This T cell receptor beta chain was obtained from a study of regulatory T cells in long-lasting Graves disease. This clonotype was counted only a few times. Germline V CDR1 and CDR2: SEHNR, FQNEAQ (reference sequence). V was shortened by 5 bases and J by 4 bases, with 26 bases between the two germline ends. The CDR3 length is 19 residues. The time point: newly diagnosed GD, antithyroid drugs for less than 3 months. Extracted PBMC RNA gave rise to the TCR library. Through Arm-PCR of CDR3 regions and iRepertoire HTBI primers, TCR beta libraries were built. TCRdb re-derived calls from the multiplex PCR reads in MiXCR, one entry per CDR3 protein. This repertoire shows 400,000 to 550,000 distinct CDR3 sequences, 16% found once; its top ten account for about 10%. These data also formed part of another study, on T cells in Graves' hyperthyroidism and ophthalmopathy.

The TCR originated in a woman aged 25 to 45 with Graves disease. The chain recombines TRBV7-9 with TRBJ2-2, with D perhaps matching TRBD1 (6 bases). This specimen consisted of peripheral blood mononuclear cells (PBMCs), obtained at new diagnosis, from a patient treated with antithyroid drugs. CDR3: CASSPIRGKQGRRTGELFF. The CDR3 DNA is TGTGCCAGCAGCCCCATAAGAGGAAAACAGGGACGACGCACCGGGGAGCTGTTTTTT.